Detailed here is one TCR beta chain. Its antigen remains unknown. The data were obtained in a study of stem cell transplantation in POMP-related autoinflammatory disease. Study in general: CD8+ T cells were low and CD4+ cells naive-skewed before transplant. Findings and limits, study-wide: Across all analyzed T-cell subsets, patients with PRAID tended toward reduced diversity and increased clonality.

Clones were read by immunoSEQ multiplex PCR, and TCRdb kept only the in-frame ones, dropping some. The table includes some 70,000 clones, around 90% detected once. The specimen was CD4+ T cells from PBMCs, collected after stem cell transplantation. The TCR was taken from a human patient with POMP-related autoinflammation and immune dysregulation (PRAID). Some T cells may be graft donor cells.

The CDR3 DNA is TGTGCCAGTAGTATGCAACTAGCGGGATCTGGCGGGGAGCTGTTTTTT. Translating it yields CASSMQLAGSGGELFF. The chain combines TRBV19 with TRBJ2-2; 10 bases agree with TRBD2. CDR3 length: 16 residues. CDR1 is LNHDA, CDR2 SQIVND, per germline (reference sequence). Trimming took 3 bases from V and 7 from J; bases not matched to a gene: 8.